The sequence of this TCR beta chain was determined in a study of blood T cell repertoires in COVID-19 (dated by TCRdb to 2019 to 2021). Notes on the research overall: Samples covering the acute and convalescent phases of COVID-19 were provided by collaborators in the United States, Italy and Spain. Where available, HLA class I and class II types were obtained from metadata supplied by the sample provider rather than from assay-based typing. Deeply sampled blood TCRbeta repertoires from subjects exposed to, actively infected with, or recovered from COVID-19 were included in the dataset. Samples were obtained from the ongoing ImmuneRACE study (first 160 participants) and from roughly 1,300 subjects provided by 6 global collaborators. The repertoires were made available in a free public database intended to serve as a resource for research on the immune response to SARS-CoV-2. Sample metadata almost always included a de-identified subject ID, COVID-19 status, age in years and sex. The material from the prospective study consisted of cDNA or gDNA derived from T cells, B-cell-depleted T cells, or PBMCs.

At one collaborating source in Seattle, patients were enrolled during active infection and were followed longitudinally through the course of disease. Collaborating institutions collected whole blood in K2EDTA tubes following their own protocols. Collaborator samples were shipped for TCRbeta analysis as frozen whole blood, isolated PBMCs, or DNA extracted from either sample type. Reading from cysteine to phenylalanine, the CDR3 counts 14 amino acids. The read is trimmed to its CDR3 DNA, 42 bases read in frame from base 1. Germline trimming amounts to 2 bases on V and 9 bases on J, with 3 as the count of junction bases outside the gene matches. CDR1 SGHTA and CDR2 FQGNSA were looked up in the germline V gene. TCRbeta CDR3 regions were amplified from genomic DNA using the immunoSEQ Assay, a bias-controlled multiplex PCR. Regarding the original processing steps: Within the assay, amplification of reference gene primers was used to estimate how many nucleated cells each sample contained. To quantify the absolute abundance of each unique TCRbeta CDR3 rearrangement, sequence reads were collapsed and filtered. For each sample, productive Simpson clonality was calculated by taking the square root of Simpson's diversity index across productive rearrangements. This is the immuneACCESS table as TCRdb keeps it, with only in-frame sequences that have V and J called. A part of the clones is gone; compared with another copy, unresolved V genes explain less than half, and the rest is unexplained. From that table come the V and J calls and clone size; the DNA was used to work out D and trimming. The sample contains about 170,000 clones, approximately 84% of them found a single time. Around 2.7% of the sample lies in the top ten.

With respect to this clone: The target of this receptor is not known. No base quality information exists; no much larger clone differs at one position.

General conclusions and limits of the study: The quantity of clinical and demographic metadata differed by source and by participant and was supplied without curation.

The source material was peripheral blood. Here the chain combines TRBV7-2 and TRBJ1-6, with TRBD1 matching 8 junction bases. The sequence came from an elderly woman with COVID-19, enrolled during active disease. The CDR3 in this case is CASSLSQGASPLHF. DNA sequence: TGTGCCAGCAGCTTAAGCCAGGGGGCTTCACCCCTCCACTTT.